One sample yielded the 29 T cell receptor beta chains listed below, sequenced in a study of T cells in women clearing cervical HPV infection. The protocol was immunoSEQ multiplex PCR, while the TCRdb copy is restricted to in-frame clones and leaves out a portion. The repertoire table contains tens of thousands of clones. Sequenced sample: blood buffy coat. The receptor source for this set is a woman aged 18 to 75 with a cervical HPV16 infection that either progressed to CIN3+ or cleared (not recorded which).

Notes on this clone: Coverage ceases 3 residues before the CDR3 finishes, and the germline J gene fills in the end. This chain links TRBV5-1 with TRBJ1-1; weak D call: TRBD1 (6 bases). The germline CDR1 and CDR2 sequences are SGHRS and YFSETQ. Trimming shortened V by 0 bases and J by 5 bases, and 11 bases separated the two germline ends. The CDR3 contains 14 residues. The sequenced CDR3 bases are TGCGCCAGCAGCTTGGTGGCAGGGGTGACTGAA. Translation gives CASSLVAGVTE. The CDR3 as a whole reads CASSLVAGVTEAFF.

Comments on this clone: The read gets to within 3 residues of the CDR3 end, and the germline J gene fills in the rest. The chain uses TRBV5-4 and TRBJ2-7; TRBD1 aligns across 8 bases. There are 15 residues in the CDR3. Per the germline V gene, CDR1 is SGHNT and CDR2 is YYREEE (reference sequence). The junction had 13 bases not matched to a gene; V was cut back by 5 bases and J by 6 bases. CDR3 DNA (partial): TGTGCCAGCAGACTATGGACAGGGCCGTCGGGCGAG. Its protein product is CASRLWTGPSGE. The entire CDR3 protein is CASRLWTGPSGEQYF. Drawing the rest from reference TRBV5-4 and TRBJ2-7, the complete variable domain is ETGVTQSPTHLIKTRGQQVTLRCSSQSGHNTVSWYQQALGQGPQFIFQYYREEENGRGNFPPRFSGLQFPNYSSELNVNALELDDSALYLCASRLWTGPSGEQYFGPGTRLTVT.

Concerning this clone itself: The read gets to within 3 residues of the CDR3 end, and the germline J gene fills in the rest. This chain links TRBV19 with TRBJ1-2; D is uncertain. The CDR3 is 14 amino acids. The germline V gene has CDR1 LNHDA and CDR2 SQIVND (reference sequence). CDR3 region: CASSSTSGSYDYTF. The DNA read from the CDR3 is TGTGCCAGTAGTTCGACTAGCGGGAGCTACGAC.

As to this clone: The read ends 3 residues before the CDR3 terminus; that terminus is restored from the germline J gene. V is TRBV14 and J is TRBJ2-3; the match to TRBD2 covers 7 bases. This CDR3 region has 15 residues. Trimming took 4 bases from V and 1 from J; bases not matched to a gene: 5. Per the germline V gene, CDR1 is SGHDN and CDR2 is FVKESK. The CDR3 is CASSLWTSGTDTQYF. CDR3 bases read: TGTGCCAGCAGCCTATGGACTAGTGGCACAGATACG. Using reference TRBV14 and TRBJ2-3 for the parts outside the CDR3, the full variable domain is EAGVTQFPSHSVIEKGQTVTLRCDPISGHDNLYWYRRVMGKEIKFLLHFVKESKQDESGMPNNRFLAERTGGTYSTLKVQPAELEDSGVYFCASSLWTSGTDTQYFGPGTRLTVL.

Concerning this clone itself: The read comes to an end 3 residues before the CDR3 does, leaving the germline J gene to fill in the end. The chain links TRBV5-1 to TRBJ2-7; the match to TRBD1 covers 11 bases. CDR3 size: 16 residues. V dropped 4 bases and J dropped 2; count of bases not matched to a gene: 8. Germline CDR1 and CDR2: SGHRS and YFSETQ. Incomplete CDR3 DNA: TGCGCCAGCAGCGACGCACCGGGACAGGGGGCCTACGAG. Its protein is CASSDAPGQGAYE. In full, the CDR3 is CASSDAPGQGAYEQYF.

As concerns this clone: Sequencing ends 3 residues short of the CDR3 end; the germline J gene provides the rest. This rearrangement joins TRBV4-1 to TRBJ1-2; D unresolved. In germline, CDR1 is MGHRA, CDR2 YSYEKL. V lost 0 bases and J lost 7, with 18 bases in between. This CDR3 contains 16 residues. The CDR3 protein is CASSQDGIRATSGYTF. The covered CDR3 bases are TGCGCCAGCAGCCAAGATGGAATTAGGGCTACATCTGGC.

Regarding this clone: The read halts 3 residues ahead of the CDR3 end, with the missing end drawn from the germline J gene. The rearrangement joins TRBV18 to TRBJ2-4; the D gene is possibly TRBD1 (5 bases). The CDR3 contains 14 residues. CDR1 is KGHSH, CDR2 LQKENI, per germline. CDR3: CASSLDRANYGQYF. The DNA read from the CDR3 is TGTGCCAGCTCACTCGACAGAGCTAACTATGGT.

CDR3 region: CATSPGQGIEGYTF. CDR3 DNA (partial): TGTGCCACCTCACCGGGACAGGGAATAGAAGGC. This sequence joins TRBV19 and TRBJ1-2, with 9 bases that match TRBD1. The DNA ends 3 residues before the CDR3 does, and the rest of the CDR3 is filled in from the germline J gene. CDR3 length equals 14 residues. CDR1 and CDR2 (germline): LNHDA, SQIVND (reference sequence). Full variable domain (rest looked up from reference TRBV19 and TRBJ1-2): DGGITQSPKYLFRKEGQNVTLSCEQNLNHDAMYWYRQDPGQGLRLIYYSQIVNDFQKGDIAEGYSVSREKKESFPLTVTSAQKNPTAFYLCATSPGQGIEGYTFGSGTRLTVV.

As for this clone: The CDR3 end is not reached by the read, which stops 3 residues before it; the germline J gene fills it in. The same CDR3 can be traced to other DNA sequences in this sample. J is TRBJ1-3 and V is TRBV7-9, with no clear D. Trimming took 3 bases from V and 4 from J, leaving 10 bases between them. CDR1 SEHNR and CDR2 FQNEAQ come from the germline V gene (reference sequence). The CDR3 extends over 14 amino acids. The sequenced CDR3 bases are TGTGCCAGCAGCTTTGCAAGGGCCGGAAACACC. Translated, it gives CASSFARAGNT. The entire CDR3 sequence reads CASSFARAGNTIYF.

Concerning this clone itself: The read gets to within 3 residues of the CDR3 end, and the germline J gene fills in the rest. The chain combines TRBV6-2 or TRBV6-3 with TRBJ1-2, with D possibly TRBD1 on 6 matching bases. The CDR3 length is 15 residues. Looked up from germline, CDR1 is MNHEY and CDR2 is SVGEGT. Incomplete CDR3 DNA: TGTGCCAGCCAACGAGCGGGGGGCTACACAGATACC. Protein: CASQRAGGYTDT. The CDR3 reads in full as CASQRAGGYTDTYTF.

With respect to this clone: The read stops 3 residues short of the end of the CDR3; the missing end is completed from the germline J gene. The V gene is TRBV6-2 or TRBV6-3, the J gene TRBJ2-3; D is unresolved. Trimming left V 2 bases short and J 1 base short, with 16 bases between. CDR3 length equals 17 residues. Germline loops: CDR1 MNHEY, CDR2 SVGEGT. CDR3 residues: CASSYIFRVMGTDTQYF. The CDR3 bases that were read are TGTGCCAGCAGTTACATATTTAGGGTAATGGGCACAGATACG.

In the case of this clone: The CDR3 is cut off 3 residues early in the read; its end comes from the germline J gene. The chain joins TRBV18 to TRBJ1-1; perhaps TRBD1 as D (5 bases). CDR3 length equals 18 residues. In germline, CDR1 is KGHSH, CDR2 LQKENI. CDR3 DNA, as far as it was read: TGTGCCAGCTCACCAATTGGACTAGCGGACATAGCCAAAAACATT. Translation gives CASSPIGLADIAKNI. The complete CDR3 protein is CASSPIGLADIAKNIAFF.

Turning to this clone: The read ends 3 residues before the CDR3 terminus; that terminus is restored from the germline J gene. This chain uses TRBV14 with TRBJ2-7; D is unclear. The V gene's germline CDR1 is SGHDN and CDR2 FVKESK. V was trimmed by 1 base and J by 1 base, leaving 5 bases between them. This CDR3 contains 13 residues. This CDR3 is CASSQVRSYEQYF. The DNA read from the CDR3 is TGTGCCAGCAGCCAAGTCAGATCCTACGAG.

Comments on this clone: The CDR3 end lies 3 residues beyond the end of the read and is filled in from the germline J gene. The chain is built from TRBV12-3 or TRBV12-4 and TRBJ1-2; D ambiguous. Between the trimmed V and J ends, which lost 2 bases and 4 bases, there was a span of 5 bases. This CDR3 has 12 amino acids. CDR3 protein: CASSLIGYGYTF. CDR3 DNA, as far as it was read: TGTGCCAGCAGTTTAATCGGCTATGGC.

Regarding this clone: The CDR3 goes on 3 residues after the read ends, and that part is filled in from the germline J gene. This rearrangement joins TRBV7-9 to TRBJ1-2; D is unclear. Germline values: CDR1 SEHNR, CDR2 FQNEAQ (reference sequence). The CDR3 loop spans 11 amino acids. CDR3 residues: CASSPGSDYTF. The covered CDR3 bases are TGTGCCAGCAGCCCAGGTTCCGAC.

About this clone itself: The CDR3 extends 3 residues past the end of the read, so its final part is completed from the germline J gene. V is TRBV18 and J is TRBJ2-2; D is unresolved. Per the germline V gene, CDR1 is KGHSH and CDR2 is LQKENI. The CDR3 is 16 amino acids. CDR3 region: CASSQQNLGTNEKLFF. Partial CDR3 DNA: TGTGCCAGCTCACAACAAAACTTAGGAACTAATGAAAAG.

On this clone: The read gets to within 3 residues of the CDR3 end, and the germline J gene fills in the rest. The rearrangement links TRBV5-4 to TRBJ2-2; D is perhaps TRBD2 (7 bases). CDR1 and CDR2 from the germline V gene are SGHNT and YYREEE (reference sequence). V was pared by 2 bases and J by 1 base, with 12 bases between. The CDR3 extends over 16 amino acids. CDR3 loop: CASSLGGAGNTGELFF. CDR3 DNA (partial): TGTGCCAGCAGCTTAGGGGGGGCAGGGAACACCGGGGAG.

This CDR3 is CASSLVGQGRGYTF. The CDR3 DNA, read in part, is TGTGCCAGCAGCTTGGTGGGACAGGGTCGGGGC. The chain recombines TRBV5-6 with TRBJ1-2; 9 nucleotides line up with TRBD1. The read stops 3 residues short of the end of the CDR3; the missing end is completed from the germline J gene. The CDR3 has 14 residues. Looked up from germline, CDR1 is SGHDT and CDR2 is YYEEEE.

As to this clone: The read halts 3 residues ahead of the CDR3 end, with the missing end drawn from the germline J gene. The genes are TRBV7-2 and TRBJ2-7; D gene uncertain. The CDR3 runs to 14 residues. V lost 1 base to trimming and J lost 0 bases, with 7 bases between them. Germline loops: CDR1 SGHTA, CDR2 FQGNSA. CDR3 region: CASSLDSLSYEQYF. The CDR3 bases that were read are TGTGCCAGCAGCTTAGACAGCCTCTCCTACGAG.

With respect to this clone: The read ends 3 residues early relative to the CDR3; the germline J gene fills the gap. The V call is TRBV5-6, the J call TRBJ2-1, with 7 bases that match TRBD1. CDR1 SGHDT and CDR2 YYEEEE come from the germline V gene. The CDR3 extends over 13 amino acids. V trimming: 4 bases; J trimming: 4 bases; junction bases outside the gene matches: 2. The chain's CDR3 is CASSLGQYNEQFF. The CDR3 DNA, read in part, is TGTGCCAGCAGCCTGGGACAGTACAATGAG. Drawing the rest from reference TRBV5-6 and TRBJ2-1, the complete variable domain is DAGVTQSPTHLIKTRGQQVTLRCSPKSGHDTVSWYQQALGQGPQFIFQYYEEEERQRGNFPDRFSGHQFPNYSSELNVNALLLGDSALYLCASSLGQYNEQFFGPGTRLTVL.

In the case of this clone: The read gets to within 3 residues of the CDR3 end, and the germline J gene fills in the rest. The V and J genes are TRBV2 and TRBJ1-2; no reliable D call. CDR3 length: 14 residues. Per the germline V gene, CDR1 is SNHLY and CDR2 is FYNNEI. The CDR3 DNA, read in part, is TGTGCCAGCGTCCTGATAATTAGCTCCTACGAC. This gives the protein CASVLIISSYD. The entire CDR3 is CASVLIISSYDYTF.

For this clone: Sequencing ends 3 residues short of the CDR3 end; the germline J gene provides the rest. The genes are TRBV19 and TRBJ1-1; D perhaps matches TRBD1 (5 bases). Germline V lookup: CDR1 LNHDA, CDR2 SQIVND (reference sequence). This CDR3 spans 14 amino acids. Here the CDR3 reads CAISNTGHRAEAFF. The covered CDR3 bases are TGTGCCATTTCGAATACTGGACATAGGGCGGAA.

Points on this clone: The read ends 3 residues early relative to the CDR3; the germline J gene fills the gap. V usage is TRBV6-1 and J usage is TRBJ1-2, with 11 positions matching TRBD1. Germline CDR1 and CDR2: MNHNS and SASEGT. This CDR3 contains 17 residues. J was trimmed by 1 base and V by 0 bases; bases with no gene match: 4. CDR3 amino acids: CASSEAQGQGVNYGYTF. CDR3 DNA (partial): TGTGCCAGCAGTGAAGCCCAGGGACAGGGGGTTAACTATGGC.

Note on this clone: Coverage ceases 3 residues before the CDR3 finishes, and the germline J gene fills in the end. This chain joins TRBV2 and TRBJ2-2; unclear D gene. V lost 4 bases and J 3 bases, leaving 6 bases between the germline ends. Per germline, CDR1 SNHLY and CDR2 FYNNEI. This CDR3 is built from 13 residues. The CDR3 bases that were read are TGTGCCAGCAGTGGCAGTTACACCGGGGAG. Translated, it gives CASSGSYTGE. From start to end, the CDR3 is CASSGSYTGELFF.

With regard to this clone: The read finishes 3 residues shy of the CDR3 end, and the germline J gene is used to complete it. The V call is TRBV2, the J call TRBJ1-5; 7 bases line up with TRBD1. Germline lookup yields CDR1 SNHLY and CDR2 FYNNEI. There are 14 residues in the CDR3. J lost 5 bases, V lost 5 bases, and 6 bases had no gene match. The DNA read from the CDR3 is TGTGCCAGCAGTAGACAGGGCGGGGATCAGCCC. Its protein product is CASSRQGGDQP. The CDR3 as a whole reads CASSRQGGDQPQHF.

A word on this clone: The sequence runs out 3 residues before the end of the CDR3; the remainder is reconstructed from the germline J gene. This sequence joins TRBV30 and TRBJ1-5, with D maybe TRBD1 (5 bases). Trimming shortened V by 0 bases and J by 4 bases, and 7 bases separated the two germline ends. The CDR3 sequence is 13 residues long. Germline CDR1 GTSNPN, CDR2 SVGIG (reference sequence). Incomplete CDR3 DNA: TGTGCCTGGAGTGTAAGGGGAAATCAGCCC. It translates to CAWSVRGNQP. The whole CDR3 region reads CAWSVRGNQPQHF.

Remarks on this clone: The junction differs from germline at one of its ends, possibly a read error. The read ends 3 residues shy of where the CDR3 ends; the end is completed using the germline J gene. Other nucleotide sequences in the sample specify the same CDR3. The chain has TRBV11-2 and TRBJ1-2, with 10 bases lining up with TRBD1. Looked up from germline, CDR1 is SGHAT and CDR2 is FQNNGV. The CDR3 has 12 residues. The CDR3 here is CATPTGGYGYTF. CDR3 bases read: TGTGCCACCCCGACAGGGGGCTATGGA. Variable domain in full (rest from reference TRBV11-2 and TRBJ1-2): EAGVAQSPRYKIIEKRQSVAFWCNPISGHATLYWYQQILGQGPKLLIQFQNNGVVDDSQLPKDRFSAERLKGVDSTLKIQPAKLEDSAVYLCATPTGGYGYTFGSGTRLTVV.

As for this clone: The missing CDR3 end, 3 residues past where the read stops, is filled in from the germline J gene. This chain uses TRBV30 with TRBJ1-1; D might be TRBD1 (5 bases). Germline V gives CDR1 GTSNPN, CDR2 SVGIG (reference sequence). The length of the CDR3 is 15 residues. The V end lost 4 bases, the J end lost 4 bases, and 19 bases lay between the germline ends. CDR3 in amino acids: CAWTPEGLKSTEAFF. The covered CDR3 bases are TGTGCCTGGACCCCAGAGGGGTTAAAGAGCACTGAA.

Note on this clone: The CDR3 end lies 3 residues beyond the end of the read and is filled in from the germline J gene. The genes are TRBV19 and TRBJ1-2, with no clear D. Germline assignment: CDR1 LNHDA and CDR2 SQIVND (reference sequence). V was shortened by 2 bases and J by 4 bases, with 5 bases between the two germline ends. This CDR3 is built from 12 residues. This chain's CDR3 is CASSISGYGYTF. The covered CDR3 bases are TGTGCCAGTAGTATAAGCGGCTATGGC.